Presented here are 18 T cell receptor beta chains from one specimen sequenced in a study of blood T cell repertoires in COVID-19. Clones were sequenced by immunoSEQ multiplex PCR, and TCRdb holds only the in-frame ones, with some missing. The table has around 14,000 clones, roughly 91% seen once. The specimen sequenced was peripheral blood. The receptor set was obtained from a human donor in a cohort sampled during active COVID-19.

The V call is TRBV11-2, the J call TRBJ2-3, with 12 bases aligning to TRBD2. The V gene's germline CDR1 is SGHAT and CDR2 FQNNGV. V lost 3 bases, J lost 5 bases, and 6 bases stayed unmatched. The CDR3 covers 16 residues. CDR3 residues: CASSFRTSGVKDTQYF. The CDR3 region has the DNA TGTGCCAGCAGCTTTAGGACTAGCGGGGTGAAAGATACGCAGTATTTT.

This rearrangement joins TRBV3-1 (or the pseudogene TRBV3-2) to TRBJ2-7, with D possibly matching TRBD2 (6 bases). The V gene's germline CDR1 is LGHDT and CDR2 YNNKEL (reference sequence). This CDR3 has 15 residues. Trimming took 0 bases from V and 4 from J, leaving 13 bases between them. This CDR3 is CASSQEGGPTYEQYF. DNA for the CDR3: TGTGCCAGCAGCCAAGAGGGGGGACCTACATACGAGCAGTACTTC.

Here the CDR3 reads CASSLVQGYGYTF. For the CDR3, the DNA is TGTGCCAGCAGCTTGGTACAGGGGTATGGCTACACCTTC. The chain uses TRBV5-6 and TRBJ1-2; TRBD1 matches 7 bases. The CDR3 covers 13 residues. Germline V gives CDR1 SGHDT, CDR2 YYEEEE. Unmatched junction bases numbered 1, after V lost 0 bases and J lost 5 bases. The whole variable domain, filled in from reference TRBV5-6 and TRBJ1-2, reads DAGVTQSPTHLIKTRGQQVTLRCSPKSGHDTVSWYQQALGQGPQFIFQYYEEEERQRGNFPDRFSGHQFPNYSSELNVNALLLGDSALYLCASSLVQGYGYTFGSGTRLTVV.

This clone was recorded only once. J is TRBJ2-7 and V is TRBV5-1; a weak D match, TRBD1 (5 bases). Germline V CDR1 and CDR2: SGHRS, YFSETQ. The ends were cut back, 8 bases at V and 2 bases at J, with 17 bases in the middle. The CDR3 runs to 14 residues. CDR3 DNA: TGCGCCAGTAGAGAAACAGGTATGGCCTACGAGCAGTACTTC. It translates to CASRETGMAYEQYF.

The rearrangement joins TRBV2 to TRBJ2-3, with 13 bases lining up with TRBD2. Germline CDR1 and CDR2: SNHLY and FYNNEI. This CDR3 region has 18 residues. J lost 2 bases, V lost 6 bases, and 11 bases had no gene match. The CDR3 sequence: CASRGEVTSGRVTDTQYF. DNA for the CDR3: TGTGCCAGCAGGGGCGAGGTTACTAGCGGGAGGGTCACAGATACGCAGTATTTT.

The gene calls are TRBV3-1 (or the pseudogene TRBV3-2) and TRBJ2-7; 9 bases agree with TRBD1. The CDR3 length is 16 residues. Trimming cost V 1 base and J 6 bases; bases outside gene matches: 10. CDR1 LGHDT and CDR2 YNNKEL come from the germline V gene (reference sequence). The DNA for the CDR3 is TGTGCCAGCAGCCAAGCTCCGGGACAGGGATTTGGCGAGCAGTACTTC. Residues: CASSQAPGQGFGEQYF.

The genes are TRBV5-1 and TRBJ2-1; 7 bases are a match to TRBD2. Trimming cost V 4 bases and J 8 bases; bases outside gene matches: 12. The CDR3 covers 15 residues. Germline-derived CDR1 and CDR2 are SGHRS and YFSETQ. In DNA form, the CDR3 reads TGCGCCAGCAGCCCTACGGGAAGCGGGATGTATGAGCAGTTCTTC. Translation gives CASSPTGSGMYEQFF.

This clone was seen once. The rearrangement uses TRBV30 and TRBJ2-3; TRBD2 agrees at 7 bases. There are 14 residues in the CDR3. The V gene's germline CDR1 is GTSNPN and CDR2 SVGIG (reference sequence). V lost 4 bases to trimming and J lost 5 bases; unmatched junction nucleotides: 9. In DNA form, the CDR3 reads TGTGCCTGGAAAACAACAGCGGGGCGAGATACGCAGTATTTT. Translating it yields CAWKTTAGRDTQYF.

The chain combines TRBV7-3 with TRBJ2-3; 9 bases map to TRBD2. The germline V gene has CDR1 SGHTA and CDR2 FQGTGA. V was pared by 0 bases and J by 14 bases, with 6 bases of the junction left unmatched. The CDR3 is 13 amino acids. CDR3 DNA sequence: TGTGCCAGCAGCTTAACGACTAGCGGTAAACGGTATTTT. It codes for CASSLTTSGKRYF.

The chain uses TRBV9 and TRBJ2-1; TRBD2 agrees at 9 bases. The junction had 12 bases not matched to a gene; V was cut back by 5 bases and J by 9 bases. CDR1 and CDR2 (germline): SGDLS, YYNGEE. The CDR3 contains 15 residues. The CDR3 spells CASSAPGTSIGEQFF. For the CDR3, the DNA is TGTGCCAGCAGTGCGCCCGGGACTAGCATAGGTGAGCAGTTCTTC.

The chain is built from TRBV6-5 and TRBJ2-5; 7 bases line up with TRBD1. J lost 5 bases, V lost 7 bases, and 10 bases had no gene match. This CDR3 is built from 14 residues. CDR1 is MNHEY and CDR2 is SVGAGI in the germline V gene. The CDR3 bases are TGTGCCAGCACGTTACGACAGGGAGTGGAGACCCAGTACTTC. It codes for CASTLRQGVETQYF.

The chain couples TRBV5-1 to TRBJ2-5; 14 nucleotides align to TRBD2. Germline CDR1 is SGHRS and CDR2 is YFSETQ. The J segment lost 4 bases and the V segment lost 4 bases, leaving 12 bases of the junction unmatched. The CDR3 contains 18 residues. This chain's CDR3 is CASSGGLAGVFGRETQYF. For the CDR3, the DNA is TGCGCCAGCAGCGGGGGACTAGCGGGAGTATTCGGAAGAGAGACCCAGTACTTC.

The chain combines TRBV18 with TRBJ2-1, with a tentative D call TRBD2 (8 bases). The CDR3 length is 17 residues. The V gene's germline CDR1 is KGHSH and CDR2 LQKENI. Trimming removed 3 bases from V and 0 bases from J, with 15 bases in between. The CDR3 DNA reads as TGTGCCAGCTCACCCGAGACAGGGACTAGCTCCTACAATGAGCAGTTCTTC. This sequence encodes CASSPETGTSSYNEQFF.

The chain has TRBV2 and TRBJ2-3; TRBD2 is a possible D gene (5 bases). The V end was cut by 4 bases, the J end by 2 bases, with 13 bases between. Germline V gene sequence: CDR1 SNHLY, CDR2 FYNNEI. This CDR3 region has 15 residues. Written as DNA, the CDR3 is TGTGCCAGCAGTGTCCGAGGGAGCTACACAGATACGCAGTATTTT. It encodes CASSVRGSYTDTQYF.

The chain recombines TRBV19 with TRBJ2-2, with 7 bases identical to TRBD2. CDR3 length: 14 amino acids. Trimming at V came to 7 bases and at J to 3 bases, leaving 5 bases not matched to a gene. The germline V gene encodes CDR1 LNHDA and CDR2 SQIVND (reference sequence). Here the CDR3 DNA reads TGTGCCAGTACCGAGCGGGGTCACACCGGGGAGCTGTTTTTT. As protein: CASTERGHTGELFF.

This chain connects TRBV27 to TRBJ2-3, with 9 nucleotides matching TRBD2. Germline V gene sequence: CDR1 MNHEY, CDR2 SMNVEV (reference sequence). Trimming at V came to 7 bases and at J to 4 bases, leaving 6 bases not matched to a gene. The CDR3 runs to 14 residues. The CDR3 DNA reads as TGTGCCAGCATTCAGGCGGGAGGGGCAGATACGCAGTATTTT. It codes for CASIQAGGADTQYF.

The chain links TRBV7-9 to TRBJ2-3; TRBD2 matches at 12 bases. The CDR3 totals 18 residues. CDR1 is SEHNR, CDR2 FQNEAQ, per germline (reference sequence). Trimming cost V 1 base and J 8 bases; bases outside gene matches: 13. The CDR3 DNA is TGTGCCAGCAGCTTAGGGCCTAAGGGACTAGCGGGTCATACTACGCAGTATTTT. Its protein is CASSLGPKGLAGHTTQYF.

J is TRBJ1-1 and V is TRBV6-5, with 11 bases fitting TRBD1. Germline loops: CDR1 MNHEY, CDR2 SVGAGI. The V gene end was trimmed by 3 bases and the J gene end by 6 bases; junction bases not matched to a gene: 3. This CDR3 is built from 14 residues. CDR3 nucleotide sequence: TGTGCCAGCAGTTATACGGGACAGGGGGCTGAAGCTTTCTTT. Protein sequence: CASSYTGQGAEAFF.